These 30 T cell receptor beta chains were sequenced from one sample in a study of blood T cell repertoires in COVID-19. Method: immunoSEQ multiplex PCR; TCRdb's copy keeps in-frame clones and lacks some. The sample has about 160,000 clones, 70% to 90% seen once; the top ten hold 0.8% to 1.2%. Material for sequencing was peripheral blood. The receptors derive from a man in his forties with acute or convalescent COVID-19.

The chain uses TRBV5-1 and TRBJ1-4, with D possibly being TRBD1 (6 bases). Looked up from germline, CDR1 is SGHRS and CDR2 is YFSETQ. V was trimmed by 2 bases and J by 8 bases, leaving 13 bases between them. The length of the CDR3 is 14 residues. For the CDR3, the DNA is TGCGCCAGCAGCTTACAAGGGGGATGGGAAAAACTGTTTTTT. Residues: CASSLQGGWEKLFF.

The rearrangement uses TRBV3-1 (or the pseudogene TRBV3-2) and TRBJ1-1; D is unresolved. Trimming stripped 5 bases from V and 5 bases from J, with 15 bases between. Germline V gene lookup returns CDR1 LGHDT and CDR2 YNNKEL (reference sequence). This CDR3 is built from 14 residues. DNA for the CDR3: TGTGCCAGCAGCTATGGACGGGGAGTTACTGAAGCTTTCTTT. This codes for CASSYGRGVTEAFF.

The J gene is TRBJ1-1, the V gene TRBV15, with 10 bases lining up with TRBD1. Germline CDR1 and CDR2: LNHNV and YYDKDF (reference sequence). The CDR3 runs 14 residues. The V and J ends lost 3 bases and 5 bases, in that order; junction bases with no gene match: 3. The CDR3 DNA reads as TGTGCCACCAGCAGCGACAGGGGGCTGACTGAAGCTTTCTTT. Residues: CATSSDRGLTEAFF.

CDR3 amino acids: CSVDTGATTEAFF. Written as DNA, the CDR3 is TGCAGCGTCGATACAGGGGCCACCACTGAAGCTTTCTTT. V usage is TRBV29-1 and J usage is TRBJ1-1; 7 bases are a match to TRBD1. This CDR3 comprises 13 residues. The V gene end was trimmed by 6 bases and the J gene end by 4 bases; junction bases not matched to a gene: 8. From germline, CDR1 is SQVTM and CDR2 ANQGSEA.

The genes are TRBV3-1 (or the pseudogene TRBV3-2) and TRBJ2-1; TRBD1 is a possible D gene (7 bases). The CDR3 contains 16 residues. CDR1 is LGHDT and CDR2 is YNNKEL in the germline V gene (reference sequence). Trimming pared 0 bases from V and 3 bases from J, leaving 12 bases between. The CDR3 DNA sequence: TGTGCCAGCAGCCAAGAGCGGAGGGGGCTCTACAATGAGCAGTTCTTC. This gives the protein CASSQERRGLYNEQFF.

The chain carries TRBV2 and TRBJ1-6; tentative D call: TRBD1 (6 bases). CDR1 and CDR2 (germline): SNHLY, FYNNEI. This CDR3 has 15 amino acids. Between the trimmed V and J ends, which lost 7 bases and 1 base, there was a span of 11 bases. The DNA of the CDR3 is TGTGCCAGCACCGAGGGGGGGTCCTATAATTCACCCCTCCACTTT. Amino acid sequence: CASTEGGSYNSPLHF.

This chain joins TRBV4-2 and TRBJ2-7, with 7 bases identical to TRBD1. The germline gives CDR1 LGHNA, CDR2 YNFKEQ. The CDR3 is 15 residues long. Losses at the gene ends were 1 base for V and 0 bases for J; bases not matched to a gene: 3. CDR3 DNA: TGTGCCAGCAGCCAAGGGACAGGCCGCTCCTACGAGCAGTACTTC. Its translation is CASSQGTGRSYEQYF.

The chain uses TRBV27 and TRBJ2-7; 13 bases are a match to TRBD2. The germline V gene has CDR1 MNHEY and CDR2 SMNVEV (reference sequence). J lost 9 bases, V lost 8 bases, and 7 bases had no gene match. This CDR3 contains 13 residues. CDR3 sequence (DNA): TGTGCCAGCGGAACTAGCGGGGGGGCAGGGCAGTACTTC. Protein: CASGTSGGAGQYF.

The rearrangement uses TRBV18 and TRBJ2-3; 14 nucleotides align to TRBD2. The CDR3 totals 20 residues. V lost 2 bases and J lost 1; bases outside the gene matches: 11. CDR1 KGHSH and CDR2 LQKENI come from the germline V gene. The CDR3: CASSPSTGTSGGPGTDTQYF. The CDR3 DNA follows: TGTGCCAGCTCACCATCAACCGGGACTAGCGGGGGCCCGGGCACAGATACGCAGTATTTT.

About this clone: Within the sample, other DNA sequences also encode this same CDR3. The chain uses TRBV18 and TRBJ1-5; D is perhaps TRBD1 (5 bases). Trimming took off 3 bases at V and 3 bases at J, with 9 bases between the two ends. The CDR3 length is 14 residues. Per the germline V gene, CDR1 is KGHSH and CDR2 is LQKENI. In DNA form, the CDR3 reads TGTGCCAGCTCACCCCCAGGGCCCAATCAGCCCCAGCATTTT. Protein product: CASSPPGPNQPQHF.

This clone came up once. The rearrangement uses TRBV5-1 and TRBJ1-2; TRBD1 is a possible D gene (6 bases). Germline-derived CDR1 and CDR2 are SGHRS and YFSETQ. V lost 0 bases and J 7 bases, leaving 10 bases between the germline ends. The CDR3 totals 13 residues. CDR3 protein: CASSLGQGFGYTF. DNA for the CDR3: TGCGCCAGCAGCTTGGGGCAGGGGTTTGGCTACACCTTC.

The CDR3 region is CASSSDRGSTGELFF. CDR3 sequence (DNA): TGTGCCAGCAGCTCGGACAGAGGAAGTACCGGGGAGCTGTTTTTT. The V call is TRBV7-9, the J call TRBJ2-2, with D possibly being TRBD1 (6 bases). Per germline, CDR1 SEHNR and CDR2 FQNEAQ (reference sequence). The CDR3 contains 15 residues. V was clipped by 4 bases and J by 5 bases, with 14 bases between them.

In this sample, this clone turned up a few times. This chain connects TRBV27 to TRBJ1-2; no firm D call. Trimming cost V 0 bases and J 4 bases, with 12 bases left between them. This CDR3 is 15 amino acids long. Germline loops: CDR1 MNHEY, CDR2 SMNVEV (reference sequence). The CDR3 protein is CASSLSYTQPYGYTF. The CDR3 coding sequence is TGTGCCAGCAGTTTATCCTATACACAGCCCTATGGCTACACCTTC.

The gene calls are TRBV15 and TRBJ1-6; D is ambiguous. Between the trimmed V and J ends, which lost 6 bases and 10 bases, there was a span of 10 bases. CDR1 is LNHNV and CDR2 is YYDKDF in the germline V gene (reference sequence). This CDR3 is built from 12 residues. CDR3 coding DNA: TGTGCCACCAGTACTAGTGGGTCACCCCTCCACTTT. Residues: CATSTSGSPLHF.

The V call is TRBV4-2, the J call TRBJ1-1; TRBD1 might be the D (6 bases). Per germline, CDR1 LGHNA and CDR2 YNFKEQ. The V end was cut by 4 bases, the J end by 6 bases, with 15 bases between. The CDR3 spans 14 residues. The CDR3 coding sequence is TGTGCCAGCAGCCGGCAGGGGTGGGTCGCTGAAGCTTTCTTT. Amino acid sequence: CASSRQGWVAEAFF.

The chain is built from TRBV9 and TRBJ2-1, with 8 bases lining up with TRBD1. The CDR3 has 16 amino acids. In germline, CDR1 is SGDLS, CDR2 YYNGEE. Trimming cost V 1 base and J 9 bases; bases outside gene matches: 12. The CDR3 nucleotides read TGTGCCAGCAGCGTACGGCCGGGACAGGACGGGGGTGAGCAGTTCTTC. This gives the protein CASSVRPGQDGGEQFF.

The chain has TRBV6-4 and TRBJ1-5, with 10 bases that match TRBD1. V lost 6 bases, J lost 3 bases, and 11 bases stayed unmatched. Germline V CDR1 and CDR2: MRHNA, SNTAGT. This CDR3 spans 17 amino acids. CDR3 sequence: CASSIQTGGLFNQPQHF. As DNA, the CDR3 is TGTGCCAGCAGCATACAGACAGGGGGCCTCTTCAATCAGCCCCAGCATTTT.

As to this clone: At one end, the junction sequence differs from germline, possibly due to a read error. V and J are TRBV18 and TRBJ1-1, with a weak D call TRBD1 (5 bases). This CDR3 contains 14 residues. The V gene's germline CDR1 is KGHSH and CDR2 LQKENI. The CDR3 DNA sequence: TGTGCTAGCTCCCCCTCGGCCCAGGGCACTGAAGCTTTCTTT. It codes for CASSPSAQGTEAFF.

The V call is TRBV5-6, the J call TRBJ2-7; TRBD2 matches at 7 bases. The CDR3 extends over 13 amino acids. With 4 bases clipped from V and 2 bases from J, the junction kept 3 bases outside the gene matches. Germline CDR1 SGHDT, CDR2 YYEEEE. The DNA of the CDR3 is TGTGCCAGCAGCGACGGACTAGCCTACGAGCAGTACTTC. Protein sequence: CASSDGLAYEQYF.

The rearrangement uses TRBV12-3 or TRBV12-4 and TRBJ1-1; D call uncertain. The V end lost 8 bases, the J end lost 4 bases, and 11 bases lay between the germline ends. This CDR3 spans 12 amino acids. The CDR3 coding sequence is TGTGCCAGCTCACGGGGAGGCACTGAAGCTTTCTTT. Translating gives CASSRGGTEAFF.

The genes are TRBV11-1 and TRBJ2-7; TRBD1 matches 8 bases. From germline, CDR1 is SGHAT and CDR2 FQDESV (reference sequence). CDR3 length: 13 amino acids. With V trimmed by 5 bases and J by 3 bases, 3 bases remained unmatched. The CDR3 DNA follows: TGTGCCAGCAGCCTGGGACAGGTCTACGAGCAGTACTTC. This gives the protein CASSLGQVYEQYF.

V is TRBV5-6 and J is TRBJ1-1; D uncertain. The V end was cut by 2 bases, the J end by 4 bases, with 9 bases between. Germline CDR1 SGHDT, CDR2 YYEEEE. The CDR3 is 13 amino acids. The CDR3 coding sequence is TGTGCCAGCAGCTTACGAGGAAGCACTGAAGCTTTCTTT. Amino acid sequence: CASSLRGSTEAFF.

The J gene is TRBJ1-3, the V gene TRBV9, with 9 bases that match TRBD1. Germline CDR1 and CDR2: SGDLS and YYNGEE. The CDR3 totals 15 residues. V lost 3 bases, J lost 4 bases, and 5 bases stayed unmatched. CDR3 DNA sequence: TGTGCCAGCAGCGACCCCGGGACAGGGGGAAACACCATATATTTT. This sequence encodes CASSDPGTGGNTIYF.

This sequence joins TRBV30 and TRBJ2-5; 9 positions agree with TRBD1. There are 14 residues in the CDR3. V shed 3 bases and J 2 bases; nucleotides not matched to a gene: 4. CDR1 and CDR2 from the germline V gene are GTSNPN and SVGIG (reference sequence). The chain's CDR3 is CAWRPGQGQETQYF. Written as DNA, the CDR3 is TGTGCCTGGAGGCCGGGACAGGGACAAGAGACCCAGTACTTC.

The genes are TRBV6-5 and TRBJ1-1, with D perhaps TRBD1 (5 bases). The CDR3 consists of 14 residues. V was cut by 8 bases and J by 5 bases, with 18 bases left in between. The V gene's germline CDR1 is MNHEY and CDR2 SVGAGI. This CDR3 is CASGLNGGETEAFF. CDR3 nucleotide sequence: TGTGCCAGCGGGCTCAACGGGGGGGAGACTGAAGCTTTCTTT.

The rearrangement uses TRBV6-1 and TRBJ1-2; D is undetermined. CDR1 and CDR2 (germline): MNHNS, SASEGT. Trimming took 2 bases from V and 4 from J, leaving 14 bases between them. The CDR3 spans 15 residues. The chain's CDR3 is CASSERTGGGYGYTF. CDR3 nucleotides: TGTGCCAGCAGTGAACGGACTGGAGGTGGCTATGGCTACACCTTC.

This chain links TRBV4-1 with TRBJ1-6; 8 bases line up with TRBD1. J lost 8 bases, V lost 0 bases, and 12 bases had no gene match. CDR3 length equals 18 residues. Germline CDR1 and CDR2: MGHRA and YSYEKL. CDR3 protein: CASSQDVKVAGGDSPLHF. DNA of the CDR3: TGCGCCAGCAGCCAAGATGTTAAGGTCGCAGGGGGCGATTCACCCCTCCACTTT.

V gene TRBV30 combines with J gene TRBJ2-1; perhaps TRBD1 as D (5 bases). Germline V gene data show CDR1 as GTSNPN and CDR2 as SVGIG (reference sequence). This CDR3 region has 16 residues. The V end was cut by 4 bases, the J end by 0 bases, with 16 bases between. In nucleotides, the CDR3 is TGTGCCTGGAACACCCGGTGGGGCGGCTCCTACAATGAGCAGTTCTTC. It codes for CAWNTRWGGSYNEQFF.

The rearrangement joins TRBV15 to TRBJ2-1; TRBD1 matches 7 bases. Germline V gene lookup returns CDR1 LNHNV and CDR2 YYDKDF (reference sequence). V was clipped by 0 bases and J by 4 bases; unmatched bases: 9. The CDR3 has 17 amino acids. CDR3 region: CATSRDPRGQAYNEQFF. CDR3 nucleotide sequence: TGTGCCACCAGCAGAGATCCCCGTGGACAGGCGTACAATGAGCAGTTCTTC.

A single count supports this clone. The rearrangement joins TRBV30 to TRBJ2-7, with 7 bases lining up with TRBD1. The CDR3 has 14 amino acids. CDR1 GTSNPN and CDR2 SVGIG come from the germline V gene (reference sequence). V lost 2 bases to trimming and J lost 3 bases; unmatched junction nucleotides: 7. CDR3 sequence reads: CAWSNRAGGYEQYF. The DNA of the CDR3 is TGTGCCTGGAGTAATAGGGCAGGGGGCTACGAGCAGTACTTC.